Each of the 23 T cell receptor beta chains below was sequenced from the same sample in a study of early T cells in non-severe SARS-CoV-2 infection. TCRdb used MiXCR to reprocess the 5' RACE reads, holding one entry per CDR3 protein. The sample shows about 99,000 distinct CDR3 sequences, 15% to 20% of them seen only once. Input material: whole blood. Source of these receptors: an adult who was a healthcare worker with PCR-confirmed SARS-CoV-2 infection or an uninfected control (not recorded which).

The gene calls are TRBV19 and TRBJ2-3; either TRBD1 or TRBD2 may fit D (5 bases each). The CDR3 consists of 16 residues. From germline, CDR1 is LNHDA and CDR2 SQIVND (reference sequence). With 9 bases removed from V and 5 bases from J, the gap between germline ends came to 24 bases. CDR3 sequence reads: CASRPTGTGIGDTQYF. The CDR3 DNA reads TGTGCCAGCCGACCGACCGGGACGGGAATTGGAGATACGCAGTATTTT.

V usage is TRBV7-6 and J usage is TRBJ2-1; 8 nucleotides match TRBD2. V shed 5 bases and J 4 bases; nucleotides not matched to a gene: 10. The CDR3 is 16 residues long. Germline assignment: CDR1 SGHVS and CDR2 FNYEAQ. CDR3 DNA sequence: TGTGCCAGCAGCCCTTCCGCAGCGGGGGAATACAATGAGCAGTTCTTC. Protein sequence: CASSPSAAGEYNEQFF. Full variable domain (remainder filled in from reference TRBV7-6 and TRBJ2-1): GAGVSQSPRYKVTKRGQDVALRCDPISGHVSLYWYRQALGQGPEFLTYFNYEAQQDKSGLPNDRFSAERPEGSISTLTIQRTEQRDSAMYRCASSPSAAGEYNEQFFGPGTRLTVL.

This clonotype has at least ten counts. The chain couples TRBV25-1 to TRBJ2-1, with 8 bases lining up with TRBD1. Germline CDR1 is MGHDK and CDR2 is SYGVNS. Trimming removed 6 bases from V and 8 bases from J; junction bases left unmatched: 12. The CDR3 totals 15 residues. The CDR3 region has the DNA TGTGCCAGCAGCCGGGATCGGACAGGGATTTATGAGCAGTTCTTC. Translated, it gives CASSRDRTGIYEQFF.

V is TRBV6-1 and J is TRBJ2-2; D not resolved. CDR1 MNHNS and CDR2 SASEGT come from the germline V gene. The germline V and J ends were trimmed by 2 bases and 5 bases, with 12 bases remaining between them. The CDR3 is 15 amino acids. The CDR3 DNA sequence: TGTGCCAGCAGTGAATCCCGACTCTCGACCGGGGAGCTGTTTTTT. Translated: CASSESRLSTGELFF.

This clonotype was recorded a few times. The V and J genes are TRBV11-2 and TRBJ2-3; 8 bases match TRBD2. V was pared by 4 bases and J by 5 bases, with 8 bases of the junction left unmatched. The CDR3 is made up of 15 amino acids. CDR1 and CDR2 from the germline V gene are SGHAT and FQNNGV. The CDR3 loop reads CASSWEAGGGDTQYF. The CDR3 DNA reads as TGTGCCAGCAGCTGGGAGGCGGGAGGAGGAGATACGCAGTATTTT.

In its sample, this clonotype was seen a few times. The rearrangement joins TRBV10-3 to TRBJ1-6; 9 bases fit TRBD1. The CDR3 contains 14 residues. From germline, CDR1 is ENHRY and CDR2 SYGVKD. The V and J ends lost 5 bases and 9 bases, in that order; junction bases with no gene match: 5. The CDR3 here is CAISPGQGVSPLHF. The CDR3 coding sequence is TGTGCCATCAGTCCGGGACAGGGCGTTTCACCCCTCCACTTT.

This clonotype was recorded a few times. The CDR3 is CASSPTRQGANYEQYF. CDR3 bases: TGTGCCAGCAGCCCAACCCGACAGGGGGCTAACTACGAGCAGTACTTC. The chain recombines TRBV27 with TRBJ2-7, with TRBD1 identical over 10 bases. Losses at the gene ends were 6 bases for V and 3 bases for J; bases not matched to a gene: 11. Germline CDR1 MNHEY, CDR2 SMNVEV (reference sequence). The length of the CDR3 is 16 residues.

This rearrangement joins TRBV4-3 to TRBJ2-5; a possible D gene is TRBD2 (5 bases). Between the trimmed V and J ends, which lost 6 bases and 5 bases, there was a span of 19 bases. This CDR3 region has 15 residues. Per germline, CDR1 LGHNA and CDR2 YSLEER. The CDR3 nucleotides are TGCGCCAGCAGTTACGGAGCAGCCGAGCGGGAGACCCAGTACTTC. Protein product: CASSYGAAERETQYF.

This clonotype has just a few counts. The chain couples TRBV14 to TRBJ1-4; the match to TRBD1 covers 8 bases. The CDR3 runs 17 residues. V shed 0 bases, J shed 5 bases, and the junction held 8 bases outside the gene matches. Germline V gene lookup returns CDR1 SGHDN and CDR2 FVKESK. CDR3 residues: CASSQDLKDRVNEKLFF. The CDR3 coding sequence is TGTGCCAGCAGCCAAGATCTTAAGGACAGGGTGAATGAAAAACTGTTTTTT.

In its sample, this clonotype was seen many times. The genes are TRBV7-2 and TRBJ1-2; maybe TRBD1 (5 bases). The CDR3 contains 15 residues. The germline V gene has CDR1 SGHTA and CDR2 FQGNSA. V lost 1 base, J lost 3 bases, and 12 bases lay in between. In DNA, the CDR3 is TGTGCCAGCAGCTTAGGCGTCAGGGAGTACTATGGCTACACCTTC. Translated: CASSLGVREYYGYTF.

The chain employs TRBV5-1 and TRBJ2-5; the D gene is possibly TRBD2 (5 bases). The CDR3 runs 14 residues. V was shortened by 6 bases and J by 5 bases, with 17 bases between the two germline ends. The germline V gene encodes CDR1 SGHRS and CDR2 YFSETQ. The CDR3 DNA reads TGCGCCAGCACCCGGGAAACCCCCGGCGAGACCCAGTACTTC. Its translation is CASTRETPGETQYF.

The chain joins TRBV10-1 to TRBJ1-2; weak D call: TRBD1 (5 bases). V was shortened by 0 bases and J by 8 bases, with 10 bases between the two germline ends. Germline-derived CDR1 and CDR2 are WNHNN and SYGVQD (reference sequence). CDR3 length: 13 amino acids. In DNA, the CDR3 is TGCGCCAGCAGTGAGTCAAAGGGGAGAGGCTACACCTTC. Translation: CASSESKGRGYTF.

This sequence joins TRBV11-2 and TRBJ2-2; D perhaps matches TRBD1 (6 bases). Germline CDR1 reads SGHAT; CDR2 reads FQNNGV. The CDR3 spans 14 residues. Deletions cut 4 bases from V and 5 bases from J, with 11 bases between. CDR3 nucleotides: TGTGCCAGCAGCTCCATACAGGGAACCGGGGAGCTGTTTTTT. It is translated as CASSSIQGTGELFF.

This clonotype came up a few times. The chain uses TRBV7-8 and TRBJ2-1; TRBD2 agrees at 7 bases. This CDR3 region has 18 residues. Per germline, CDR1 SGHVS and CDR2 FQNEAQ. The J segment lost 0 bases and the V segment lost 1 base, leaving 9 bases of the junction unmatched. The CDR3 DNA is TGTGCCAGCAGCTTAGTCGCTAGCGGCTTAATCTCCTACAATGAGCAGTTCTTC. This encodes CASSLVASGLISYNEQFF.

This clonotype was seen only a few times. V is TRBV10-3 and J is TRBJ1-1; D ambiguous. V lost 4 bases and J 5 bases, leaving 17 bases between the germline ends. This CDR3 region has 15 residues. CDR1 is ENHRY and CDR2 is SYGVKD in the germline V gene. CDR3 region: CAISGGGLEVTEAFF. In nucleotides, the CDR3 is TGTGCCATCAGTGGTGGAGGTCTTGAGGTGACTGAAGCTTTCTTT.

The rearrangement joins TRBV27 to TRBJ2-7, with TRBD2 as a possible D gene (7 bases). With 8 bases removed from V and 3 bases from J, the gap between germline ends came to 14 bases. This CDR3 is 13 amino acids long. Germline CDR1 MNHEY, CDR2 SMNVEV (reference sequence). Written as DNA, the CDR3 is TGTGCCAGCGGCGGGGGCCCTGACTACGAGCAGTACTTC. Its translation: CASGGGPDYEQYF.

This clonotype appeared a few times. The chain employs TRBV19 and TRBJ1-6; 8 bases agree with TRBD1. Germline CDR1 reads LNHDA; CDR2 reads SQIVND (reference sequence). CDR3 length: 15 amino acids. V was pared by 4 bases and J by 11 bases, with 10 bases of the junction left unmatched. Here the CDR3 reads CASSTSTGEVPPLHF. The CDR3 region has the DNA TGTGCCAGTAGTACGTCGACAGGGGAGGTGCCACCCCTCCACTTT.

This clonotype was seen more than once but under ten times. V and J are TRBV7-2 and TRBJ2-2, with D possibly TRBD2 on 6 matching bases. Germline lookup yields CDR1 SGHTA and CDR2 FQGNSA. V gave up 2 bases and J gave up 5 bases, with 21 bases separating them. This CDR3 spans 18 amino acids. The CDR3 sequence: CASSLFLSAGFRTGELFF. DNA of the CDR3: TGTGCCAGCAGCTTATTCCTGTCTGCGGGGTTCAGAACCGGGGAGCTGTTTTTT.

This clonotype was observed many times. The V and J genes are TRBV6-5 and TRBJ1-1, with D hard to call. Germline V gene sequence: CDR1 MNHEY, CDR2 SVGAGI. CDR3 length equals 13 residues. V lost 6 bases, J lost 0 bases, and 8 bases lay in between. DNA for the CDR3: TGTGCCAGCAGACAGATAATGAACACTGAAGCTTTCTTT. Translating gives CASRQIMNTEAFF.

The CDR3 nucleotides read TGTGCCAGCAGCGGTCGACAGGGCACAGGCGAAAAACTGTTTTTT. Amino acids: CASSGRQGTGEKLFF. This rearrangement joins TRBV7-9 to TRBJ1-4; 7 bases map to TRBD1. This CDR3 region has 15 residues. Trimming at V came to 5 bases and at J to 8 bases, leaving 11 bases not matched to a gene. CDR1 is SEHNR, CDR2 FQNEAQ, per germline (reference sequence).

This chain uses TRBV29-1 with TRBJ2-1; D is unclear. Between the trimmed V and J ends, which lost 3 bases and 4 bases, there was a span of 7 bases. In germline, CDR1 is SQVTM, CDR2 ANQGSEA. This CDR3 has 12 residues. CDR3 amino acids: CSVELVYNEQFF. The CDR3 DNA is TGCAGCGTTGAGCTAGTGTACAATGAGCAGTTCTTC.

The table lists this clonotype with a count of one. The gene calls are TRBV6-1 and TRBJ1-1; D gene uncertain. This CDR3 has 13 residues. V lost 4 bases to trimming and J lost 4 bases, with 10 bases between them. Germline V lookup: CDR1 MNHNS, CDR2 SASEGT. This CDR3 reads CASSGPDPTEAFF. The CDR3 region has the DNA TGTGCCAGCAGTGGGCCGGACCCCACTGAAGCTTTCTTT.

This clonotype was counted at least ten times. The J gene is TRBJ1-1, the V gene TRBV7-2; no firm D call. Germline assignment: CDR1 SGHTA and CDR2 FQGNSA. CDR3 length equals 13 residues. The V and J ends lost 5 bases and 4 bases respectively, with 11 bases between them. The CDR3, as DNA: TGTGCCAGCAGCAAATACGACGTCACTGAAGCTTTCTTT. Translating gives CASSKYDVTEAFF. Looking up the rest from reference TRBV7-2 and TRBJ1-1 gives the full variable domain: GAGVSQSPSNKVTEKGKDVELRCDPISGHTALYWYRQSLGQGLEFLIYFQGNSAPDKSGLPSDRFSAERTGGSVSTLTIQRTQQEDSAVYLCASSKYDVTEAFFGQGTRLTVV.